This T cell receptor beta chain was profiled in a study of siplizumab effects on memory and regulatory T cells. Study-wide findings and caveats: Alloreactive sequences from unstimulated CD4+ memory cells fell significantly with siplizumab. A minor share of alloreactive clones matched unstimulated subsets.

Approximately 10^5 TCR templates underwent assay in every sample. Sequencing was performed with immunoSEQ multiplex PCR; in TCRdb, only in-frame clones are kept and a portion is missing. Among about 110,000 clones, about 91% were seen once, and the ten largest hold 0.75%. Note on this clone: What it binds is not known.

Sequencing input: Tregs sorted from blood. This receptor was taken from a human donor in good health.

The CDR3 reads CASSWRDGSEKLFF. CDR3 nucleotide sequence: TGTGCCAGCAGCTGGAGGGACGGGAGTGAAAAACTGTTTTTT. The chain couples TRBV5-6 to TRBJ1-4, with TRBD1 as a possible D gene (5 bases). V lost 3 bases and J 7 bases, leaving 13 bases between the germline ends. The CDR3 has 14 residues. Germline CDR1 and CDR2: SGHDT and YYEEEE.